A selection of T cell receptor beta chains follows, all from one sample in a study of regulatory T cells in long-lasting Graves disease. TCRdb called the multiplex PCR reads again in MiXCR, with one record for every CDR3 protein. The sample yields 500,000 to 700,000 distinct CDR3 sequences, roughly 30% seen once. The sample consisted of peripheral blood mononuclear cells (PBMCs), taken when the disease was refractory, from a patient treated with antithyroid drugs. Receptor source: a female donor with Graves disease. The CDR3 runs from the conserved cysteine through the conserved F or W. Each record gives: V gene, D gene, clone size, CDR3 protein. A D gene is named only where the DNA matches it firmly. Clone size is not always given. Where it is, it says once, few, many or a class for expanded clones.

TRBV12-3/TRBV12-4 | NA | many | CASSFYTEFYGYTF
TRBV6-1 | NA | NA | CASSGAHGYSGQETQYF
TRBV12-3/TRBV12-4 | TRBD1 | many | CASSWRGREYGYTF
TRBV5-7 | NA | NA | CASSHHTHINGQMPEKLFF
TRBV6-1 | TRBD1 | few | CASTAGTGDGYTF
TRBV12-3/TRBV12-4 | TRBD2 | many | CASSFGGGDQETQYF
TRBV7-3 | TRBD1 | NA | CASSFGPTGGTGANVLTF
TRBV6-1 | NA | many | CASEKGDGANVLTF
TRBV18 | NA | once | CASSPPGNFEAFF
TRBV12-3/TRBV12-4 | NA | many | CASSSTQKLFF
TRBV12-3/TRBV12-4 | NA | few | CASSSEYTEAFF
TRBV3-1 | NA | NA | CASSATKSVNTEAFF
TRBV10-3 | TRBD1 | few | CAISGEGQGNTEAFF
TRBV20-1 | TRBD2 | many | CSARLAGWETQYF
TRBV29-1 | NA | few | CSVFTSSYEQYF
TRBV27 | NA | NA | CASSLTPSRSYEQYF
TRBV6-1 | NA | NA | CASSEGATEAFF
TRBV4-1 | NA | NA | CASSQDTGANPYEQYF
TRBV12-3/TRBV12-4 | NA | many | CASRIGGVSNQPQHF
TRBV12-3/TRBV12-4 | NA | many | CASSPKGDSGYTF